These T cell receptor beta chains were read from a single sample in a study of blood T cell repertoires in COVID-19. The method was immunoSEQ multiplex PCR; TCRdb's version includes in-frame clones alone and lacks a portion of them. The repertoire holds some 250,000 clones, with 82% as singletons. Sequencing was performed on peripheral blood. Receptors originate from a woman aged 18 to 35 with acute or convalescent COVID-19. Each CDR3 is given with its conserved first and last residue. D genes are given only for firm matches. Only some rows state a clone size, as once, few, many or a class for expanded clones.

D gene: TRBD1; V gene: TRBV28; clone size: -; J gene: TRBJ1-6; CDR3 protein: CASTDRDRGDSPLHF; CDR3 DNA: TGTGCCAGCACGGACCGGGACAGGGGGGATTCACCCCTCCACTTT
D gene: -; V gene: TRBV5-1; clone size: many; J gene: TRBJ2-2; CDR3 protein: CASSPDPTRHNTGELFF; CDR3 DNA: TGCGCCAGCAGCCCGGACCCGACTAGACATAACACCGGGGAGCTGTTTTTT
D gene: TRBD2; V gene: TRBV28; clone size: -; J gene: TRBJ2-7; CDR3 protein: CASSPGTSGTYEQYF; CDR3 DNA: TGTGCCAGCAGCCCCGGGACTAGCGGGACCTACGAGCAGTACTTC
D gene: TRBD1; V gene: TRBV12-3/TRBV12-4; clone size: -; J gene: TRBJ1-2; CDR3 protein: CASSWGQGYGYTF; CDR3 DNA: TGTGCCAGCAGCTGGGGACAGGGTTATGGCTACACCTTC
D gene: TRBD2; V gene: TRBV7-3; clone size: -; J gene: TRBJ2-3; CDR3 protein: CASSSGLAGGPGDTQYF; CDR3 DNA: TGTGCCAGCAGCTCGGGACTAGCGGGAGGGCCTGGAGATACGCAGTATTTT
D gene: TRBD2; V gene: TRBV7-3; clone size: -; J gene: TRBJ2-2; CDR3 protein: CASSPGTRYTGELFF; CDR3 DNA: TGTGCCAGCAGCCCCGGGACTAGGTACACCGGGGAGCTGTTTTTT
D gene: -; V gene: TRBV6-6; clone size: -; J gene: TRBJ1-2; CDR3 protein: CASSYGTTSSIYGYTF; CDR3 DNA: TGTGCCAGCAGTTACGGGACAACCAGTAGCATCTATGGCTACACCTTC
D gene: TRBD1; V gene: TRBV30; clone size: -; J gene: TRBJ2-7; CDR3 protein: CAWRPGQGHRYEQYF; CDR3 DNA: TGTGCCTGGAGACCGGGACAGGGGCATAGATACGAGCAGTACTTC
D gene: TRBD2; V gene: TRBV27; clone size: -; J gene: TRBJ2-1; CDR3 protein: CASSLSVAGGQNEQFF; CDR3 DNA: TGTGCCAGCAGTTTATCTGTAGCGGGAGGGCAGAATGAGCAGTTCTTC
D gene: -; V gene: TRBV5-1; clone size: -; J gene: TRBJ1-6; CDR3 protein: CATTKVGVGNSPLHF; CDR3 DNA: TGCGCCACCACGAAGGTCGGGGTGGGGAATTCACCCCTCCACTTT
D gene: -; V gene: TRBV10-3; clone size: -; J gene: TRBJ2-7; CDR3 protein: CAISEQGREQYF; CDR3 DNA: TGTGCCATCAGTGAGCAGGGAAGGGAGCAGTACTTC
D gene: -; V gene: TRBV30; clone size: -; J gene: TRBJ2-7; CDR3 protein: CAWSPTGSWGQYF; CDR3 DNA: TGTGCCTGGAGTCCAACAGGGTCCTGGGGGCAGTACTTC
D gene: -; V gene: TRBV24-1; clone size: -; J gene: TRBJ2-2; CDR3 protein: CATSDPTGLNTGELFF; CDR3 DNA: TGTGCCACCAGTGACCCCACAGGGCTGAACACCGGGGAGCTGTTTTTT
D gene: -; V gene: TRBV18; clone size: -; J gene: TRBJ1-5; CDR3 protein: CASSLETVNQPQHF; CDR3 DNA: TGTGCCAGCTCACTTGAGACAGTTAATCAGCCCCAGCATTTT
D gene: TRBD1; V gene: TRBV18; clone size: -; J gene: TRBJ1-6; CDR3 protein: CASSPPGDRGNSPLHF; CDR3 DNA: TGTGCCAGCTCACCTCCCGGGGACAGGGGTAATTCACCCCTCCACTTT
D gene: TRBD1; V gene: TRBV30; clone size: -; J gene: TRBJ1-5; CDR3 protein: CAWSWSRTGGDSNQPQHF; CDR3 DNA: TGTGCCTGGAGTTGGTCCCGGACAGGGGGGGATAGCAATCAGCCCCAGCATTTT
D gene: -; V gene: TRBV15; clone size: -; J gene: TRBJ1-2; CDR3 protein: CATSRGVGSNYGYTF; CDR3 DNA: TGTGCCACCAGCAGAGGGGTGGGCAGTAACTATGGCTACACCTTC
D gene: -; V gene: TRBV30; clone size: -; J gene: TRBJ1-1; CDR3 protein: CAQNPGVMNTEAFF; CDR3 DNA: TGTGCCCAAAATCCAGGGGTAATGAACACTGAAGCTTTCTTT
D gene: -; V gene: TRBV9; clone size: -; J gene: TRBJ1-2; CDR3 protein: CASSRYGYTF; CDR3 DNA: TGTGCCAGCAGCCGTTATGGCTACACCTTC
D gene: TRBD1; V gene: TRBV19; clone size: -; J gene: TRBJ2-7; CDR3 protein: CASRQGQGYHEQYF; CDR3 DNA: TGTGCCAGTAGACAAGGACAGGGGTACCACGAGCAGTACTTC
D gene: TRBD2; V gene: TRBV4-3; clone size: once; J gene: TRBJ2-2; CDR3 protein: CASSQSRLAGGTGELFF; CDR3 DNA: TGCGCCAGCAGCCAATCCCGACTAGCGGGAGGGACCGGGGAGCTGTTTTTT
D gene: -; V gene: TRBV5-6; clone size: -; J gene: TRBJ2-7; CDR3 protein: CASSLVRGEQYF; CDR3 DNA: TGTGCCAGCAGCCTGGTCCGGGGCGAGCAGTACTTC
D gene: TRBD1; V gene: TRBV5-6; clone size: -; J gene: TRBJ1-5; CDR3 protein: CASSQTDRDNQPQHF; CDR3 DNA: TGTGCCAGCAGCCAGACAGACAGGGACAATCAGCCCCAGCATTTT
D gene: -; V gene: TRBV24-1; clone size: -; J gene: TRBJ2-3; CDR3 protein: CATGGPSTDTQYF; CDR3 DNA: TGTGCCACCGGTGGGCCTAGCACAGATACGCAGTATTTT
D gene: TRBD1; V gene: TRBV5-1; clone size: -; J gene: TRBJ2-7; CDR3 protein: CASSLGDRGLDEQYF; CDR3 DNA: TGCGCCAGCAGCTTAGGGGACAGGGGTTTGGACGAGCAGTACTTC
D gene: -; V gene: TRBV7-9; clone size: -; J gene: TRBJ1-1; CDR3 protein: CASSPSSAGITEAFF; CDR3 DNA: TGTGCCAGCAGCCCCTCTTCCGCGGGGATAACTGAAGCTTTCTTT
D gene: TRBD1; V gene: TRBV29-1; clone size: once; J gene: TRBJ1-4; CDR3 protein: CSVAQTGGSAEKLFF; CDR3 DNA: TGCAGCGTTGCCCAAACAGGGGGTTCGGCAGAAAAACTGTTTTTT